The next 10 T cell receptor beta chains were all read from a single sample in a study of cytomegalovirus exposure and HLA in healthy donors. The PCR contained 60 Vbeta and 13 Jbeta primers. Here immunoSEQ multiplex PCR was the method, and the copy in TCRdb shows in-frame clones only, minus some. The table lists 45,000 to 60,000 clones, with about 2.3% in the top ten. Sequences were obtained from PBMCs. Receptors were obtained from a female donor in good health and CMV-seronegative.

The J gene is TRBJ2-2, the V gene TRBV5-1; D is unclear. This CDR3 has 13 amino acids. CDR1 SGHRS and CDR2 YFSETQ come from the germline V gene. V was shortened by 4 bases and J by 2 bases, with 6 bases between the two germline ends. The CDR3 sequence is CASSPRNTGELFF. The CDR3 coding sequence is TGCGCCAGCAGCCCTCGTAACACCGGGGAGCTGTTTTTT.

The chain couples TRBV19 to TRBJ1-3; D is ambiguous. This CDR3 has 15 residues. V shed 7 bases and J shed 0 bases, with 13 bases lying between them. Looked up from germline, CDR1 is LNHDA and CDR2 is SQIVND (reference sequence). In DNA, the CDR3 is TGTGCCAGTAACCGTGGACTGATCTCTGGAAACACCATATATTTT. Encoded protein: CASNRGLISGNTIYF.

The chain combines TRBV14 with TRBJ2-2; tentative D call: TRBD1 (5 bases). Germline CDR1 is SGHDN and CDR2 is FVKESK. V was clipped by 1 base and J by 0 bases, with 6 bases between them. CDR3 length equals 15 residues. This CDR3 reads CASSQGTTNTGELFF. CDR3 sequence (DNA): TGTGCCAGCAGCCAAGGGACAACGAACACCGGGGAGCTGTTTTTT.

This rearrangement joins TRBV19 to TRBJ2-1; 11 bases align to TRBD2. CDR1 LNHDA and CDR2 SQIVND come from the germline V gene (reference sequence). The V gene end was trimmed by 6 bases and the J gene end by 8 bases; junction bases not matched to a gene: 9. The CDR3 is 15 amino acids. CDR3 DNA sequence: TGTGCCAGTAGAACTACTAGCGGGAGTATCCATGAGCAGTTCTTC. It yields the protein CASRTTSGSIHEQFF.

The chain employs TRBV7-3 and TRBJ1-6; a weak D match, TRBD1 (5 bases). The CDR3 consists of 14 residues. The V end was cut by 2 bases, the J end by 6 bases, with 8 bases between. CDR1 is SGHTA and CDR2 is FQGTGA in the germline V gene. The CDR3 reads CASSLGRVNSPLHF. In nucleotides, the CDR3 is TGTGCCAGCAGCTTAGGCAGGGTTAATTCACCCCTCCACTTT.

The chain joins TRBV5-1 to TRBJ2-7; 7 nucleotides agree with TRBD2. The CDR3 is 14 residues long. V was pared by 3 bases and J by 4 bases, with 7 bases of the junction left unmatched. Germline V gives CDR1 SGHRS, CDR2 YFSETQ. CDR3: CASSWSGTSYEQYF. The CDR3 DNA sequence: TGCGCCAGCAGCTGGAGCGGGACCTCTTACGAGCAGTACTTC.

The chain recombines TRBV11-3 with TRBJ2-3; D perhaps matches TRBD1 (5 bases). The germline V gene encodes CDR1 SGHNT and CDR2 YENEEA. This CDR3 comprises 15 residues. V lost 2 bases to trimming and J lost 6 bases, with 15 bases between them. In DNA, the CDR3 is TGTGCCAGCAGCTTAACAACGAACAGGCTGGATACGCAGTATTTT. The encoded protein is CASSLTTNRLDTQYF.

This chain connects TRBV30 to TRBJ2-1; 7 nucleotides align to TRBD2. J lost 1 base, V lost 3 bases, and 15 bases had no gene match. The CDR3 is 18 amino acids. Germline assignment: CDR1 GTSNPN and CDR2 SVGIG (reference sequence). The CDR3 protein is CAWRTSRTRSRSYNEQFF. In DNA, the CDR3 is TGTGCCTGGAGGACTAGCCGCACCCGTTCGAGATCCTACAATGAGCAGTTCTTC.

The V call is TRBV2, the J call TRBJ2-1; 10 bases fit TRBD1. V was clipped by 8 bases and J by 3 bases; unmatched bases: 7. Germline CDR1 reads SNHLY; CDR2 reads FYNNEI. This CDR3 has 15 amino acids. CDR3 nucleotides: TGTGCCAGCGTTTCCGGACAGGGGGGCTACAATGAGCAGTTCTTC. Residues: CASVSGQGGYNEQFF.

J is TRBJ2-7 and V is TRBV30; D perhaps matches TRBD1 (5 bases). The CDR3 contains 14 residues. The ends were cut back, 4 bases at V and 7 bases at J, with 20 bases in the middle. The germline CDR1 and CDR2 sequences are GTSNPN and SVGIG (reference sequence). This CDR3 reads CAWTPLTAGWEQYF. The CDR3 DNA reads TGTGCCTGGACCCCTTTAACAGCAGGGTGGGAGCAGTACTTC.